Below, one TCR beta chain is given with its context. Its antigen is not known. The data stem from a study of shared clonotypes between healthy human individuals. Study-level results: Sequencing depth was a factor that was expected to affect clonotype sharing among donors. For naive CD4 cells, roughly 5% of clonotypes were shared across a handful of donors.

Germline CDR1 and CDR2: MNHNS and SASEGT. V dropped 8 bases and J dropped 2; count of bases not matched to a gene: 6. The CDR3 is made up of 13 amino acids. Selected positively for CCR7 and CD45RO-negative, naive CD8 cells excluded terminally differentiated effector memory CD45RA+ cells. The data were produced by immunoSEQ multiplex PCR, yet TCRdb's version contains in-frame clones alone and is incomplete. The sample lists 760,000 or so clones; about 96% were seen once. The sequencing sample was made of naive CD8+ T cells sorted from blood. The chain links TRBV6-1 to TRBJ2-7, with 7 nucleotides matching TRBD1. The receptor's source is a man aged 25 to 40 in good health. As DNA, the CDR3 is TGTGCCAGCTTGGGACAGCGAACCTACGAGCAGTACTTC. Protein product: CASLGQRTYEQYF.